Sequencing of this T cell receptor (beta chain) was carried out in a study of cytomegalovirus exposure and HLA in healthy donors. Study-wide points: Rates of TCR association differed by HLA locus in a later analysis, with DRB1 highest and HLA-C lowest.

The PCR ran on 60 Vbeta and 13 Jbeta primers. Repertoires were generated with immunoSEQ multiplex PCR, while TCRdb's copy carries only in-frame clones and drops some. The table includes some 130,000 clones, about 74% detected once. The ends were cut back, 1 base at V and 5 bases at J, with 17 bases in the middle. This CDR3 contains 17 residues. The germline V gene has CDR1 MGHRA and CDR2 YSYEKL. In the case of this clone: What it recognizes is unknown.

The chain couples TRBV4-1 to TRBJ1-4; no firm D call. The TCR sequence derives from a man between 35 and 55 years old in good health and CMV-seronegative. The sequenced sample consisted of PBMCs. CDR3 residues: CASSQASSTRENEKLFF. The CDR3 DNA is TGCGCCAGCAGCCAAGCCAGCTCGACAAGAGAAAATGAAAAACTGTTTTTT.